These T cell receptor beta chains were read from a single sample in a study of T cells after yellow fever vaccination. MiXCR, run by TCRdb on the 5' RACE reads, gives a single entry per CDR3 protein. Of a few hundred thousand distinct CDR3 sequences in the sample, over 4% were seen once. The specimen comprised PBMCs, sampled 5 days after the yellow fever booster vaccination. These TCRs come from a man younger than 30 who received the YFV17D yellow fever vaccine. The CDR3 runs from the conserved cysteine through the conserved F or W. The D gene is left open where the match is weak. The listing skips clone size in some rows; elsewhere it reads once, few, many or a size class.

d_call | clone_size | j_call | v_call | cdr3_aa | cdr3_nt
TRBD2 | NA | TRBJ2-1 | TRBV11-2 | CASSYGGTSGGINEQFF | TGTGCCAGCAGCTACGGGGGGACTAGCGGGGGAATCAATGAGCAGTTCTTC
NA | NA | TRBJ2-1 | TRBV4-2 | CASSQVRSEVNNEQFF | TGTGCCAGCAGCCAAGTTAGATCGGAGGTGAACAATGAGCAGTTCTTC
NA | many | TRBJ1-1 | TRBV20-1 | CSASRGGGEAFF | TGCAGTGCTAGCCGTGGCGGGGGGGAAGCTTTCTTT
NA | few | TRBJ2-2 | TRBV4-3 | CASSQEPPAGAWTGELFF | TGCGCCAGCAGCCAAGAACCCCCCGCAGGGGCTTGGACCGGGGAGCTGTTTTTT
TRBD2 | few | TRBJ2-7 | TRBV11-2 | CASSAGTSGGYEQYF | TGTGCCAGCAGCGCAGGGACTAGCGGGGGCTACGAGCAGTACTTC
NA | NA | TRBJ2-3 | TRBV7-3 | CASSPISLGTQYF | TGTGCCAGCAGCCCGATCAGCCTGGGTACGCAGTATTTT
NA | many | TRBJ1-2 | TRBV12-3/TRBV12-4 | CASSLGTDGYTF | TGTGCCAGCAGTTTAGGGACAGACGGCTACACCTTC
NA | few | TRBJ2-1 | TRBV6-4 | CASSDPSASIEQFF | TGTGCCAGCAGTGACCCGTCCGCGTCCATCGAGCAGTTCTTC
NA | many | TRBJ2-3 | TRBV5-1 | CASSLVASGTDTQYF | TGCGCCAGCAGCTTGGTTGCTAGCGGCACAGATACGCAGTATTTT
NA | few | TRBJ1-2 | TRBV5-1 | CASSLEQPDYGYTF | TGCGCCAGCAGCTTGGAACAGCCAGACTATGGCTACACCTTC
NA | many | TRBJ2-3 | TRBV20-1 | CSAVGLGDTQYF | TGCAGTGCTGTGGGGTTGGGAGATACGCAGTATTTT
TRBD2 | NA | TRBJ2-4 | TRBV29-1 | CSVGPLAGGQKQYF | TGCAGCGTTGGACCTTTAGCGGGGGGCCAAAAACAGTACTTC
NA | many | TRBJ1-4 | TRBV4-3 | CASSQDGGEKLFF | TGCGCCAGCAGCCAAGATGGGGGAGAAAAACTGTTTTTT
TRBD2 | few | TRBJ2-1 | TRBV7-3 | CASSLLPGLADSNEQFF | TGTGCCAGCAGCTTACTCCCGGGACTAGCGGACTCGAATGAGCAGTTCTTC
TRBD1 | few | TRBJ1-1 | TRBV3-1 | CASSPRQGWDTEAFF | TGTGCCAGCAGCCCGCGACAGGGCTGGGACACTGAAGCTTTCTTT
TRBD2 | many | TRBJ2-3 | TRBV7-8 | CASSFLAGGRTDTQYF | TGTGCCAGCAGCTTTCTAGCGGGGGGTCGCACAGATACGCAGTATTTT
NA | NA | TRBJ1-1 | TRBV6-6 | CASTKGGGTEAFF | TGTGCCAGCACCAAGGGGGGAGGCACTGAAGCTTTCTTT
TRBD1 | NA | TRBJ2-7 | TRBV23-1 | CASSQSKTGGSYEQYF | TGCGCCAGCAGTCAATCGAAGACAGGGGGTTCCTACGAGCAGTACTTC
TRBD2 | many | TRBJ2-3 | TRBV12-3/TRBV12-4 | CASSLSYRLAGPEYTDTQYF | TGTGCCAGCAGTTTAAGTTATAGACTAGCGGGGCCAGAGTACACAGATACGCAGTATTTT
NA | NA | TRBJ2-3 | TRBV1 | CTSRCSGGGSTDTQYF | TGCACCAGCAGGTGCAGCGGGGGGGGTAGCACAGATACGCAGTATTTT
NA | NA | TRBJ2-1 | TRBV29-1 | CSVGSNEQFF | TGCAGCGTTGGGTCCAATGAGCAGTTCTTC
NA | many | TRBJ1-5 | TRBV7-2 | CASSLDDIQPQHF | TGTGCCAGCAGCTTAGACGATATCCAACCCCAGCATTTT
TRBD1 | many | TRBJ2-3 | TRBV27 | CASSLWSARGQVISDTQYF | TGTGCCAGCAGTTTATGGTCGGCTCGGGGACAGGTTATTTCAGATACGCAGTATTTT
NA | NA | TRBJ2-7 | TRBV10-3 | CAIGSSYEQYF | TGTGCCATCGGAAGCTCCTACGAGCAGTACTTC
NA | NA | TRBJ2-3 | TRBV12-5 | CASGLKGTTDTQYF | TGTGCTAGTGGTTTGAAAGGGACCACAGATACGCAGTATTTT
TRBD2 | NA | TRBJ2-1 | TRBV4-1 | CASSHDGTSGGNEQFF | TGCGCCAGCAGCCACGACGGGACTAGCGGGGGGAATGAGCAGTTCTTC
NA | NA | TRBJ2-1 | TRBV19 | CASKKGGLGFNEQFF | TGTGCCAGTAAGAAGGGGGGCCTCGGATTTAATGAGCAGTTCTTC
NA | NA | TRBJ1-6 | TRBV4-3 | CASSQDFPGLEDSPLHF | TGCGCCAGCAGCCAAGATTTCCCGGGACTGGAGGATTCACCCCTCCACTTT
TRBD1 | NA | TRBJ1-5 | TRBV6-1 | CASSESHRGWNQPQHF | TGTGCCAGCAGTGAATCCCACAGGGGGTGGAATCAGCCCCAGCATTTT
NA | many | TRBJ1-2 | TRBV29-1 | CSVEFQDYGYTF | TGCAGCGTTGAATTCCAGGACTATGGCTACACCTTC
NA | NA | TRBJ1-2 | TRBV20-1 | CSARDWDNYGYTF | TGCAGTGCTAGAGATTGGGACAACTATGGCTACACCTTC
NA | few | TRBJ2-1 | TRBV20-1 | CSASGGSYNEQFF | TGCAGTGCTAGCGGGGGATCCTACAATGAGCAGTTCTTC
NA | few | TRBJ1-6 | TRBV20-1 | CSARAEYLNSPLHF | TGCAGTGCCCGGGCGGAGTACCTTAATTCACCCCTCCACTTT
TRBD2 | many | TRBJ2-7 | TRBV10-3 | CAISAGGFYYEQYF | TGTGCCATCTCCGCGGGGGGGTTTTACTACGAGCAGTACTTC
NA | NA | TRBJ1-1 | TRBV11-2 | CASSPRFYGAFF | TGTGCCAGCAGCCCCCGCTTTTATGGCGCTTTCTTT
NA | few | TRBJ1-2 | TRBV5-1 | CASSSRGDFYGYTF | TGCGCCAGCAGCTCCCGAGGGGACTTCTATGGCTACACCTTC
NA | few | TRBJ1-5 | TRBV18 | CASSPDSFSNQPQHF | TGTGCCAGCTCACCGGACAGTTTTAGCAATCAGCCCCAGCATTTT
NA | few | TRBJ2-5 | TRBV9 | CASSVAPSQETQYF | TGTGCCAGCAGCGTAGCGCCTTCTCAAGAGACCCAGTACTTC
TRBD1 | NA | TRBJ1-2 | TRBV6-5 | CASSRQTGEGYTF | TGTGCCAGCAGTCGCCAGACAGGGGAAGGCTACACCTTC
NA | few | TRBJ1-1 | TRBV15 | CATSNLDSGDADTEAFF | TGTGCCACCAGCAACCTGGACAGCGGGGATGCGGACACTGAAGCTTTCTTT
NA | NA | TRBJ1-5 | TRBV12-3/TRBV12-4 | CASSWGENQPQHF | TGTGCCAGCAGTTGGGGCGAAAATCAGCCCCAGCATTTT
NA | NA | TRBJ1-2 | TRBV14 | CASSQEYGLGGYTF | TGTGCCAGCAGCCAAGAGTACGGCCTGGGGGGCTACACCTTC
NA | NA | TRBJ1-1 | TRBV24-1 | CATSGPGMNTEAFF | TGTGCCACCAGTGGCCCAGGGATGAACACTGAAGCTTTCTTT
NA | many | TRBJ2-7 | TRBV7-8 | CASSSSTLYEQYF | TGTGCCAGCAGCTCCTCGACACTCTACGAGCAGTACTTC
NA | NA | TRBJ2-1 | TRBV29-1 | CSAAPGFLSYNEQFF | TGCAGCGCTGCCCCGGGTTTCCTCTCCTACAATGAGCAGTTCTTC
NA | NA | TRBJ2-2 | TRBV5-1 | CASSSASVGVTGELFF | TGCGCCAGCAGCTCCGCCTCCGTGGGGGTCACCGGGGAGCTGTTTTTT
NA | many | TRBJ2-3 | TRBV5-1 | CASSPLGVTGTDTQYF | TGCGCCAGCAGCCCTCTGGGTGTCACTGGCACAGATACGCAGTATTTT
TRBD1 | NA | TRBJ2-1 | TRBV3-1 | CASSPRDRGLYNEQFF | TGTGCCAGCAGCCCCCGCGACAGGGGGCTTTACAATGAGCAGTTCTTC
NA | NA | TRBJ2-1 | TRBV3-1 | CASSPGVRIGTGEQFF | TGTGCCAGCAGCCCAGGAGTGAGGATCGGTACGGGAGAGCAGTTCTTC
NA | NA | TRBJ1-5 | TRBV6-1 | CASKGLWQPQHF | TGTGCCAGCAAAGGACTTTGGCAGCCCCAGCATTTT
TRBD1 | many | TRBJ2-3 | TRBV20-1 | CSARKQGAGPTDTQYF | TGCAGTGCGAGGAAACAGGGGGCAGGGCCCACAGATACGCAGTATTTT
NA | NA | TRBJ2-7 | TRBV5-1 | CASSVDQKTYEQYF | TGCGCCAGCAGCGTGGACCAAAAGACCTACGAGCAGTACTTC
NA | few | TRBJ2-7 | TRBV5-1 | CASSLDIPAYEQYF | TGCGCCAGCAGCTTGGACATACCAGCCTACGAGCAGTACTTC
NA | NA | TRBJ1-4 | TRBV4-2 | CASSPAEKLFF | TGTGCCAGCAGCCCAGCGGAAAAACTGTTTTTT
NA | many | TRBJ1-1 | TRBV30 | CAWTGESLRSFF | TGTGCCTGGACTGGGGAGAGTCTAAGGTCATTCTTT
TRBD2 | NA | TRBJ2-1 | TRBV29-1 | CSVEAAAVLSGGPYNEQFF | TGCAGCGTTGAAGCGGCGGCAGTTCTTAGCGGGGGGCCCTACAATGAGCAGTTCTTC
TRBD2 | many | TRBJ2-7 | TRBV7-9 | CASSLAGGEREQYF | TGTGCCAGCAGCTTGGCCGGGGGGGAGCGCGAGCAGTACTTC
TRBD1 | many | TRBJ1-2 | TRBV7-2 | CASSLGTGYYGYTF | TGTGCCAGCAGCCTGGGGACAGGGTACTATGGCTACACCTTC